This T cell receptor (beta chain) emerged from a study of blood T cell repertoires in COVID-19. Background on the study: The United States, Italy and Spain provided the acute and convalescent COVID-19 samples.

The CDR3 length is 14 residues. V was clipped by 5 bases and J by 4 bases; unmatched bases: 5. Per germline, CDR1 SEHNR and CDR2 FQNEAQ (reference sequence). Participants came from 20 to 25 US areas, aged roughly 18 to 90 years. The protocol was immunoSEQ multiplex PCR, while the TCRdb copy is restricted to in-frame clones and leaves out a portion. The sample holds around 250,000 clones, 91% seen once. This TCR was sampled from a human donor in a cohort exposed to, infected with or recovered from COVID-19 (not recorded which). The donor label of this sample is uncertain. The rearrangement joins TRBV7-9 to TRBJ1-2, with 9 bases identical to TRBD1. Sequenced sample: PBMCs or T cells enriched from blood (not recorded which). For the CDR3, the DNA is TGTGCCAGCAGCGGGGGACAGGGAGGCTATGGCTACACCTTC. Translation gives CASSGGQGGYGYTF.